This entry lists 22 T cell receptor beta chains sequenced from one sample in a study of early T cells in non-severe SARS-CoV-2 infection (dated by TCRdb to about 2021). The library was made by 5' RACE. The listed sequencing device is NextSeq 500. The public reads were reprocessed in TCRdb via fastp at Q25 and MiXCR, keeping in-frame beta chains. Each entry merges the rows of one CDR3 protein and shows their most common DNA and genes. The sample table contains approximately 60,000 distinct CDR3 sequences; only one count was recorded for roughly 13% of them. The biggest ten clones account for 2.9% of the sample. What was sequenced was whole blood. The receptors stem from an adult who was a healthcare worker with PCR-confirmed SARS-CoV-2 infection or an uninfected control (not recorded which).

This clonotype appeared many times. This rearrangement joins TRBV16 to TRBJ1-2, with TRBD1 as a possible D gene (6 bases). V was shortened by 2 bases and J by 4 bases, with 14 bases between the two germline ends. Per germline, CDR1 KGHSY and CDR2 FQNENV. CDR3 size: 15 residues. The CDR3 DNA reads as TGTGCCAGCAGCCAAAAGGACAGTCGTTCCTATGGCTACACCTTC. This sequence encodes CASSQKDSRSYGYTF.

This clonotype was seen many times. CDR3 bases: TGTGCCAGCAGTTACTTACCCGCTTGGGGCGGCGATTCACCCCTCCACTTT. Translating gives CASSYLPAWGGDSPLHF. This chain uses TRBV6-5 with TRBJ1-6; D possibly corresponds to TRBD1 (5 bases). The CDR3 consists of 17 residues. Trimming took off 1 base at V and 8 bases at J, with 18 bases between the two ends. The V gene's germline CDR1 is MNHEY and CDR2 SVGAGI.

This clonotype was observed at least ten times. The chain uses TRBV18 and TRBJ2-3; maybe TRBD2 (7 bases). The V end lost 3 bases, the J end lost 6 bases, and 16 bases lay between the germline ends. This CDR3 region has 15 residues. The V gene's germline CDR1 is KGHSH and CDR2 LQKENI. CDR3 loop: CASSPGGGARDTQYF. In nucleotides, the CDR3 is TGTGCCAGCTCACCTGGAGGGGGGGCTCGTGATACGCAGTATTTT. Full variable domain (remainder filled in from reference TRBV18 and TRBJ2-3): NAGVMQNPRHLVRRRGQEARLRCSPMKGHSHVYWYRQLPEEGLKFMVYLQKENIIDESGMPKERFSAEFPKEGPSILRIQQVVRGDSAAYFCASSPGGGARDTQYFGPGTRLTVL.

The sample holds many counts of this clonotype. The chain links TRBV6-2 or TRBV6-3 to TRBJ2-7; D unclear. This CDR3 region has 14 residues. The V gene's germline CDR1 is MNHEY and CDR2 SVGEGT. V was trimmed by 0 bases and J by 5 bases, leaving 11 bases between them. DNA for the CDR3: TGTGCCAGCAGTTACTCGGGTCCAAGAAACGAGCAGTACTTC. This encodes CASSYSGPRNEQYF.

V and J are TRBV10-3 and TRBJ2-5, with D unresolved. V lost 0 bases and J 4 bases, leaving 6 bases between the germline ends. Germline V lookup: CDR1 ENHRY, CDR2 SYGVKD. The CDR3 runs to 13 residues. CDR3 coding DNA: TGTGCCATCAGTGAGTCTGTCCTAGAGACCCAGTACTTC. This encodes CAISESVLETQYF.

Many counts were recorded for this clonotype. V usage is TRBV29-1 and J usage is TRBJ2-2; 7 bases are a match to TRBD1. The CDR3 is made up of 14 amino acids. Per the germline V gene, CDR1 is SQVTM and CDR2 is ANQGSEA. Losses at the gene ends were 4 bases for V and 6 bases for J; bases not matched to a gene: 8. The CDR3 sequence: CSVGQGVGPGELFF. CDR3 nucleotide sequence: TGCAGCGTTGGACAGGGTGTGGGCCCCGGGGAGCTGTTTTTT.

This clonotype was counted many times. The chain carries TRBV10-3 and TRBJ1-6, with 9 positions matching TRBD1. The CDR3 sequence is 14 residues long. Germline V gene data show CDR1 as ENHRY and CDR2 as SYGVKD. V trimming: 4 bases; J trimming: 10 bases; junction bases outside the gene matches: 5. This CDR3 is CAISGNRGLSPLHF. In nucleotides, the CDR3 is TGTGCCATCAGTGGGAACAGGGGGCTCTCACCCCTCCACTTT.

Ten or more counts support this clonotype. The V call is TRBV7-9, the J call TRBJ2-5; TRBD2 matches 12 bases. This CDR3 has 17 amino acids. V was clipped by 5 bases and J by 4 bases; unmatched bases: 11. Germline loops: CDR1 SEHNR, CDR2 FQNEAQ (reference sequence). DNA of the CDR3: TGTGCCAGCAGCCTCCCGGCTACACTAGCGGGGGGAGAGACCCAGTACTTC. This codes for CASSLPATLAGGETQYF.

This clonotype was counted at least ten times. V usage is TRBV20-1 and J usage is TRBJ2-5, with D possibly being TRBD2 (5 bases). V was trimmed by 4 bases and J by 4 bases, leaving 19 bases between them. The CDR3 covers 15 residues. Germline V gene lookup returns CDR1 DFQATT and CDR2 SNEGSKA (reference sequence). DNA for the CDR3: TGCAGTGCTACCCCAAGTTGGCTAGCACCAGAGACCCAGTACTTC. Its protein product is CSATPSWLAPETQYF.

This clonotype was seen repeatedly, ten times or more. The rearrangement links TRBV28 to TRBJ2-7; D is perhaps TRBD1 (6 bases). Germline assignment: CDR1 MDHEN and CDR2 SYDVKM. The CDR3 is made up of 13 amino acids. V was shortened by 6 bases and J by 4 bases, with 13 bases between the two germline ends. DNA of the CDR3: TGTGCCAGCAGCCAACAGGGATTGTACGAGCAGTACTTC. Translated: CASSQQGLYEQYF.

The CDR3 reads CASEWREGETQYF. Written as DNA, the CDR3 is TGTGCCAGCGAGTGGAGGGAAGGAGAGACCCAGTACTTC. The chain couples TRBV2 to TRBJ2-5, with a weak D call TRBD2 (6 bases). V dropped 8 bases and J dropped 4 bases, with 14 bases sitting between them. The CDR3 runs to 13 residues. Germline assignment: CDR1 SNHLY and CDR2 FYNNEI.

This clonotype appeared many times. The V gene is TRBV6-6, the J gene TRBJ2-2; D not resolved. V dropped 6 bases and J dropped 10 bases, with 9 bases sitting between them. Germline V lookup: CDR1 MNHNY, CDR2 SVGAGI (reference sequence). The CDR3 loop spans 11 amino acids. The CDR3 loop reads CASSFGEELFF. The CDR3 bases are TGTGCCAGCAGCTTCGGCGAGGAGCTGTTTTTT.

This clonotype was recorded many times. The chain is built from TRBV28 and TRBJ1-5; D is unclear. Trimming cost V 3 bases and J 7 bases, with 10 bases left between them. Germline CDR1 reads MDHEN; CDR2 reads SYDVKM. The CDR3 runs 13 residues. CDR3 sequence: CASSFMGRQPQHF. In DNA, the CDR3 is TGTGCCAGCAGTTTCATGGGCCGGCAGCCCCAGCATTTT. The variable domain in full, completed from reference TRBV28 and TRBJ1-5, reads DVKVTQSSRYLVKRTGEKVFLECVQDMDHENMFWYRQDPGLGLRLIYFSYDVKMKEKGDIPEGYSVSREKKERFSLILESASTNQTSMYLCASSFMGRQPQHFGDGTRLSIL.

CDR3 bases: TGCGCCAGCAGCCAAGGGCGGCTAGCGGGCGGGGCTTCCCTCGCCTACAATGAGCAGTTCTTC. Translation: CASSQGRLAGGASLAYNEQFF. The chain couples TRBV4-1 to TRBJ2-1; 8 bases match TRBD2. V lost 1 base to trimming and J lost 2 bases; unmatched junction nucleotides: 19. The CDR3 runs 21 residues. Germline V gives CDR1 MGHRA, CDR2 YSYEKL.

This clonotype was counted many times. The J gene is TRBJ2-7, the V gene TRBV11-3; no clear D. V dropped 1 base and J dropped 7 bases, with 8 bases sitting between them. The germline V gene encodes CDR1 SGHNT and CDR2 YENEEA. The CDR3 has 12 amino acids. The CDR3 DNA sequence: TGTGCCAGCAGCTTAGTACCCGTGGAGCAGTACTTC. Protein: CASSLVPVEQYF. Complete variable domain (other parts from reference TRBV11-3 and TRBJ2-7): EAGVVQSPRYKIIEKKQPVAFWCNPISGHNTLYWYLQNLGQGPELLIRYENEEAVDDSQLPKDRFSAERLKGVDSTLKIQPAELGDSAVYLCASSLVPVEQYFGPGTRLTVT.

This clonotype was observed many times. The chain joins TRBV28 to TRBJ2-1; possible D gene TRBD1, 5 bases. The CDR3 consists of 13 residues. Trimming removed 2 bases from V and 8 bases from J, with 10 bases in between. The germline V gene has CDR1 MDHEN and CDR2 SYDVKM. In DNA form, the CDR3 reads TGTGCCAGCAGTTTACCCAGGGCGGATGAGCAGTTCTTC. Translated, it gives CASSLPRADEQFF.

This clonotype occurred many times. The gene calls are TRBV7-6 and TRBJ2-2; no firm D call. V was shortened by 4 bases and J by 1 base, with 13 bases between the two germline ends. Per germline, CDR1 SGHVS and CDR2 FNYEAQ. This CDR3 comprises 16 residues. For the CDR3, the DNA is TGTGCCAGCAGCTCCGTGCCTCGACGGAACACCGGGGAGCTGTTTTTT. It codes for CASSSVPRRNTGELFF.

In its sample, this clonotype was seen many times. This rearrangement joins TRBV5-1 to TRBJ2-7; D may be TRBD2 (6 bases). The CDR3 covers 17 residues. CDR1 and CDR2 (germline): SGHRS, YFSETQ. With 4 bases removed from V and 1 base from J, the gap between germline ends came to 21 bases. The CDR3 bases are TGCGCCAGCAGCCCTGGCGTCTGGGGGGTCGGTTCCTACGAGCAGTACTTC. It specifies CASSPGVWGVGSYEQYF. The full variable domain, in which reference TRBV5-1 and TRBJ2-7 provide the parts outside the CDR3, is KAGVTQTPRYLIKTRGQQVTLSCSPISGHRSVSWYQQTPGQGLQFLFEYFSETQRNKGNFPGRFSGRQFSNSRSEMNVSTLELGDSALYLCASSPGVWGVGSYEQYFGPGTRLTVT.

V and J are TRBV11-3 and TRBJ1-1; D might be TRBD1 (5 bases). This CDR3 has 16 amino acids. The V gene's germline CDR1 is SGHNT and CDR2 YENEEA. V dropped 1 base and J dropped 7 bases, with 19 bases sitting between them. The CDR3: CASSLGGRYNTDEAFF. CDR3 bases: TGTGCCAGCAGCTTAGGGGGCAGATACAACACTGATGAAGCTTTCTTT.

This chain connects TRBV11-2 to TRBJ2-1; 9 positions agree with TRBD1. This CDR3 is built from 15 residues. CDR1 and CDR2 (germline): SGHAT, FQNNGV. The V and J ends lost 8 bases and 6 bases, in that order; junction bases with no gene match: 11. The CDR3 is CASSTGTGLGNEQFF. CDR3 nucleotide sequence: TGTGCCAGCTCCACCGGGACAGGGTTGGGCAATGAGCAGTTCTTC.

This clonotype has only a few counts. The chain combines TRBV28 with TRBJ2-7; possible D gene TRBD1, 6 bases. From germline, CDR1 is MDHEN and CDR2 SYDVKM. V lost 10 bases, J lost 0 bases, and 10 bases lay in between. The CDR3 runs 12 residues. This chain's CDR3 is CATRDTSYEQYF. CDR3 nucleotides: TGTGCCACCCGGGACACCTCCTACGAGCAGTACTTC.

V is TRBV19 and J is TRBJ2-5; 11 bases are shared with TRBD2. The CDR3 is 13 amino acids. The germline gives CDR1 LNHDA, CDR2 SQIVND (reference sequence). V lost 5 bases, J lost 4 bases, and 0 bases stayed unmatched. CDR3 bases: TGTGCCAGTAGTGGGACTAGCGGAGAGACCCAGTACTTC. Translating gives CASSGTSGETQYF.